The entry below gives a single TCR beta chain sequence along with its context. Germline assignment: CDR1 SEHNR and CDR2 FQNEAQ (reference sequence). The CDR3 length is 14 residues. Unmatched junction bases numbered 9, after V lost 5 bases and J lost 6 bases. The entry originates in a study of PD-L1 blockade in urothelial cancer. Time point described: pretreatment peripheral blood. The table came from immunoSEQ multiplex PCR; TCRdb's copy has only in-frame clones and leaves some out. The table lists under 55,000 clones, around 80% of them singletons. The sequence was collected from a man between 65 and 80 years old with urothelial cancer. The sample consisted of PBMCs, taken around atezolizumab (anti-PD-L1) treatment. This rearrangement joins TRBV7-9 to TRBJ1-1, with 7 bases lining up with TRBD1. The CDR3 sequence is CASSAQTGTAEAFF. For the CDR3, the DNA is TGTGCCAGCAGCGCCCAGACAGGGACGGCTGAAGCTTTCTTT.